These 20 T cell receptor beta chains were all obtained from the same sample, sequenced in a study of blood T cell repertoires in COVID-19. Repertoires were generated with immunoSEQ multiplex PCR, while TCRdb's copy carries only in-frame clones and drops some. The sample has under 200,000 clones; approximately 80% are singletons. The sequenced sample consisted of peripheral blood. Receptors originate from a man aged 60 to 75 with acute or convalescent COVID-19.

The chain joins TRBV30 to TRBJ1-5, with D possibly TRBD1 on 6 matching bases. CDR3 length equals 13 residues. Trimming pared 1 base from V and 5 bases from J, leaving 9 bases between. Germline lookup yields CDR1 GTSNPN and CDR2 SVGIG (reference sequence). The CDR3 nucleotides are TGTGCCTGGAGTGACAGGGCTTATCAGCCCCAGCATTTT. Protein sequence: CAWSDRAYQPQHF.

The chain employs TRBV5-4 and TRBJ1-2; D gene unclear. Per germline, CDR1 SGHNT and CDR2 YYREEE (reference sequence). This CDR3 is 12 amino acids long. Trimming took off 7 bases at V and 8 bases at J, with 15 bases between the two ends. The CDR3 loop is CASQHDTEGYTF. The CDR3 DNA is TGTGCCAGCCAACATGACACCGAGGGCTACACCTTC.

The DNA of the CDR3 is TGTGCCAGCAGCCCTTACCCATATAGCGGGAGCTACGAGCAGTACTTC. Residues: CASSPYPYSGSYEQYF. The rearrangement joins TRBV11-1 to TRBJ2-7; 9 bases line up with TRBD2. J was trimmed by 3 bases and V by 5 bases; bases with no gene match: 11. There are 16 residues in the CDR3. Germline CDR1 is SGHAT and CDR2 is FQDESV (reference sequence).

This sequence joins TRBV19 and TRBJ1-1, with TRBD1 matching 8 bases. The germline CDR1 and CDR2 sequences are LNHDA and SQIVND (reference sequence). With V trimmed by 4 bases and J by 4 bases, 5 bases remained unmatched. The CDR3 has 14 amino acids. The CDR3 DNA reads as TGTGCCAGTAGTACAGACAGGGGCCCCACTGAAGCTTTCTTT. It is translated as CASSTDRGPTEAFF.

Points on this clone: One end of the junction does not line up with germline, which may come from a read error. Other DNA sequences in the sample encode the same CDR3. The DNA for the CDR3 is TGTGCCAGCAGTTACACATCGACAGTAACTGAAGCCTTCTTT. Translating it yields CASSYTSTVTEAFF. V and J are TRBV6-2 or TRBV6-3 and TRBJ1-1, with D perhaps matching TRBD1 (5 bases). The length of the CDR3 is 14 residues. The germline V gene encodes CDR1 MNHEY and CDR2 SVGEGT.

The chain employs TRBV11-2 and TRBJ2-3; D gene ambiguous. Germline CDR1 reads SGHAT; CDR2 reads FQNNGV. This CDR3 spans 15 amino acids. V lost 5 bases and J 1 base, leaving 13 bases between the germline ends. The CDR3 spells CASSPSRVGTDTQYF. The CDR3, as DNA: TGTGCCAGCAGCCCCTCTCGTGTTGGCACAGATACGCAGTATTTT.

This chain joins TRBV24-1 and TRBJ2-1, with TRBD2 matching over 10 bases. The CDR3 spans 15 residues. In germline, CDR1 is KGHDR, CDR2 SFDVKD. Losses at the gene ends were 3 bases for V and 5 bases for J; bases not matched to a gene: 3. For the CDR3, the DNA is TGTGCCACCAGTGATCCTAGCGGGAGAAACAATGAGCAGTTCTTC. It yields the protein CATSDPSGRNNEQFF.

The chain combines TRBV25-1 with TRBJ1-1; 10 bases map to TRBD1. Germline loops: CDR1 MGHDK, CDR2 SYGVNS. V lost 8 bases to trimming and J lost 1 base; unmatched junction nucleotides: 10. The CDR3 is made up of 16 amino acids. The CDR3 coding sequence is TGTGCCAGCGGCCGGGACAGGGGAGGGGGGAACACTGAAGCTTTCTTT. As protein: CASGRDRGGGNTEAFF. The variable domain in full, with the rest retrieved from reference TRBV25-1 and TRBJ1-1, is EADIYQTPRYLVIGTGKKITLECSQTMGHDKMYWYQQDPGMELHLIHYSYGVNSTEKGDLSSESTVSRIRTEHFPLTLESARPSHTSQYLCASGRDRGGGNTEAFFGQGTRLTVV.

This sequence joins TRBV4-3 and TRBJ1-5; 8 bases are shared with TRBD1. CDR1 LGHNA and CDR2 YSLEER come from the germline V gene. The CDR3 is 15 residues long. V shed 0 bases, J shed 9 bases, and the junction held 7 bases outside the gene matches. The CDR3 is CASSQEDRQGRPQHF. In DNA, the CDR3 is TGCGCCAGCAGCCAAGAAGACCGACAGGGGCGGCCCCAGCATTTT.

V gene TRBV29-1 combines with J gene TRBJ1-5; D gene unclear. Between the trimmed V and J ends, which lost 4 bases and 3 bases, there was a span of 19 bases. The CDR3 is 16 residues long. Germline values: CDR1 SQVTM, CDR2 ANQGSEA. This chain's CDR3 is CSVGSALGGINQPQHF. The CDR3 nucleotides read TGCAGCGTTGGAAGTGCCCTTGGCGGAATCAATCAGCCCCAGCATTTT.

The chain joins TRBV5-6 to TRBJ1-2, with 8 bases identical to TRBD1. The germline CDR1 and CDR2 sequences are SGHDT and YYEEEE. Trimming at V came to 4 bases and at J to 4 bases, leaving 15 bases not matched to a gene. The CDR3 runs 17 residues. The CDR3, as DNA: TGTGCCAGCAGCCAGCTATATCGGACAGGGATGGGCTATGGCTACACCTTC. Translating gives CASSQLYRTGMGYGYTF.

The genes are TRBV7-3 and TRBJ1-6; 7 positions agree with TRBD1. CDR3 length: 14 residues. Germline CDR1 SGHTA, CDR2 FQGTGA. V shed 5 bases, J shed 4 bases, and the junction held 2 bases outside the gene matches. CDR3 residues: CASSVGQYNSPLHF. CDR3 DNA: TGTGCCAGCAGCGTGGGACAGTATAATTCACCCCTCCACTTT.

V gene TRBV10-1 combines with J gene TRBJ2-3; 8 bases are shared with TRBD1. V trimming: 9 bases; J trimming: 1 base; junction bases outside the gene matches: 3. CDR1 is WNHNN, CDR2 SYGVQD, per germline (reference sequence). This CDR3 comprises 13 residues. This chain's CDR3 is CASSQGGTDTQYF. In DNA form, the CDR3 reads TGCGCCAGTTCACAGGGGGGCACAGATACGCAGTATTTT.

The CDR3 is CASSLRQGMTQPQHF. Here the CDR3 DNA reads TGTGCCAGCAGCTTAAGACAGGGGATGACTCAGCCCCAGCATTTT. J is TRBJ1-5 and V is TRBV7-2; 8 bases line up with TRBD1. The CDR3 runs 15 residues. Germline values: CDR1 SGHTA, CDR2 FQGNSA. V was clipped by 2 bases and J by 6 bases; unmatched bases: 6.

The genes are TRBV7-2 and TRBJ2-3, with TRBD1 matching 7 bases. This CDR3 contains 13 residues. Germline loops: CDR1 SGHTA, CDR2 FQGNSA. V gave up 1 base and J gave up 6 bases; unmatched junction bases: 1. The CDR3 bases are TGTGCCAGCAGCTTAGACAGGGGCGATACGCAGTATTTT. Its protein is CASSLDRGDTQYF.

This clone was seen at least ten times. The rearrangement uses TRBV13 and TRBJ2-5; 7 positions match TRBD2. The CDR3 is made up of 15 amino acids. V lost 5 bases to trimming and J lost 4 bases; unmatched junction nucleotides: 10. Germline CDR1 PRHDT, CDR2 FYEKMQ (reference sequence). CDR3 residues: CASSPREVSGETQYF. CDR3 bases: TGTGCCAGCAGCCCCCGGGAGGTGTCGGGAGAGACCCAGTACTTC.

The genes are TRBV30 and TRBJ2-1, with 9 bases identical to TRBD2. The V segment lost 2 bases and the J segment 7 bases; nucleotides outside the gene matches: 0. Germline V gene lookup returns CDR1 GTSNPN and CDR2 SVGIG (reference sequence). The CDR3 length is 12 residues. The CDR3 bases are TGTGCCTGGAGTAGCGGGAGGAATGAGCAGTTCTTC. It yields the protein CAWSSGRNEQFF. Drawing the rest from reference TRBV30 and TRBJ2-1, the complete variable domain is SQTIHQWPATLVQPVGSPLSLECTVEGTSNPNLYWYRQAAGRGLQLLFYSVGIGQISSEVPQNLSASRPQDRQFILSSKKLLLSDSGFYLCAWSSGRNEQFFGPGTRLTVL.

The chain has TRBV2 and TRBJ2-1; 7 nucleotides agree with TRBD2. CDR1 is SNHLY and CDR2 is FYNNEI in the germline V gene. This CDR3 region has 16 residues. Germline trimming cut 10 bases from V and 4 bases from J; bases unmatched to any gene: 16. The CDR3 DNA is TGTGCCACCAAGGCGGTTCCTAGCGGAGGTTACAATGAGCAGTTCTTC. This translates into CATKAVPSGGYNEQFF.

The chain has TRBV11-2 and TRBJ2-5, with 11 bases that match TRBD2. Germline CDR1 reads SGHAT; CDR2 reads FQNNGV. Trimming at V came to 5 bases and at J to 5 bases, leaving 10 bases not matched to a gene. The CDR3 is 16 residues long. CDR3 DNA sequence: TGTGCCAGCAGCCAGAATAGCGGGGGGGCCGGGGAGACCCAGTACTTC. Translated: CASSQNSGGAGETQYF.

The V and J genes are TRBV5-6 and TRBJ1-1; no firm D call. Between the trimmed V and J ends, which lost 1 base and 7 bases, there was a span of 14 bases. There are 14 residues in the CDR3. From germline, CDR1 is SGHDT and CDR2 YYEEEE. CDR3 in amino acids: CASSLLGSGSEAFF. The CDR3 DNA reads TGTGCCAGCAGCTTGCTAGGGTCGGGGAGTGAAGCTTTCTTT.